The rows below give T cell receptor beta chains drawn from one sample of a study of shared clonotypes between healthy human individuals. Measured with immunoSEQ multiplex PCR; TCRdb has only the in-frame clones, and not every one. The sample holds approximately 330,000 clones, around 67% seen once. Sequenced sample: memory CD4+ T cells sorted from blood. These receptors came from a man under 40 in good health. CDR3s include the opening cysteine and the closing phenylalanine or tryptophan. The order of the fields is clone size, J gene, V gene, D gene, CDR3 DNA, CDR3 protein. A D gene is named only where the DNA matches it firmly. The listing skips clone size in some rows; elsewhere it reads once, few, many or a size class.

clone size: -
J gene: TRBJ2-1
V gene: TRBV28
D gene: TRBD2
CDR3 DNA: TGTGCCAGCAGTTTCCCGGGACTAGCGGACTACAATGAGCAGTTCTTC
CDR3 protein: CASSFPGLADYNEQFF

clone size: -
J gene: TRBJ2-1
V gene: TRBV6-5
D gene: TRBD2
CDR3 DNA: TGTGCCAGCAGTTCTAGCGGGAGAGTATTAAATGAGCAGTTCTTC
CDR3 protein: CASSSSGRVLNEQFF

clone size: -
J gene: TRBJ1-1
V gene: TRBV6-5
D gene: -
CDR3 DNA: TGTGCCAGCAGTTACAGTCCAGGAATTCCGAAGGCTTTCTTT
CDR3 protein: CASSYSPGIPKAFF

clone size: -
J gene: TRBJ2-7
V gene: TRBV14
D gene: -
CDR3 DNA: TGTGCCAGCAGCCAAGATCCCCAGGGATGGGCCTACGAGCAGTACTTC
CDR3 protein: CASSQDPQGWAYEQYF

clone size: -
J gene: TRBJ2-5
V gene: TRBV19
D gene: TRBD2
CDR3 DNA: TGTGCCAGTAATGCGCTAGCGGGAGGGCCAGAGACCCAGTACTTC
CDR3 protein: CASNALAGGPETQYF

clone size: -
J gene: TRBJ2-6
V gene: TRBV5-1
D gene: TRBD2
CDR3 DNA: TGCGCCAGCAGCTTAGCGGGAGGCTCTGGGGCCAACGTCCTGACTTTC
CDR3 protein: CASSLAGGSGANVLTF

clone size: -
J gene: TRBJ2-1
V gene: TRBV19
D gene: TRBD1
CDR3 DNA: TGTGCCACTAGGGGACAGGGCCTTCGGTACAATGAGCAGTTCTTC
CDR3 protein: CATRGQGLRYNEQFF

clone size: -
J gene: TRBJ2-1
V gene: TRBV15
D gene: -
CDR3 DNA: TGTGCCACCAGCTACGGACAGACCTACAATGAGCAGTTCTTC
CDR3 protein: CATSYGQTYNEQFF

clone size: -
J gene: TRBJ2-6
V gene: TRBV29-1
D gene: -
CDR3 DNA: TGCAGCGTTGTTCGTAGGCTCATACAAAGTCGGGCCAACGTCCTGACTTTC
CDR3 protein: CSVVRRLIQSRANVLTF

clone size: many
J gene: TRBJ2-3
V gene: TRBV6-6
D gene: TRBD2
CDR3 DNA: TGTGCCAGCAGCTTCCCCGGGACTAGCTCAGATACGCAGTATTTT
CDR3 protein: CASSFPGTSSDTQYF

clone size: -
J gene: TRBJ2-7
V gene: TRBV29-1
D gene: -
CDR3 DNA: TGCAGCGTTGTGGCCGGGATCTACGAGCAGTACTTC
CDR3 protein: CSVVAGIYEQYF

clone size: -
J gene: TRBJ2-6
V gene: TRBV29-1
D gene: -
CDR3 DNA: TGCAGCGTTGGTAAAGATACTGGGGCCAACGTCCTGACTTTC
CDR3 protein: CSVGKDTGANVLTF

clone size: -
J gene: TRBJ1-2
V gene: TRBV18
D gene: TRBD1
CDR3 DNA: TGTGCCAGCTCAATCGGACAGGGGGGTAACTATGGCTACACCTTC
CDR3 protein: CASSIGQGGNYGYTF

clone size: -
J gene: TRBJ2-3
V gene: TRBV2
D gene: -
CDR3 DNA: TGTGCCAGCAGTCTCACAGATACGCAGTATTTT
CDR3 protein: CASSLTDTQYF

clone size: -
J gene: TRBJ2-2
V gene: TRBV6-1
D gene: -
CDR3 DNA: TGTGCCAGCAGGGGGCGGCTAAACACCGGGGAGCTGTTTTTT
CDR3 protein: CASRGRLNTGELFF

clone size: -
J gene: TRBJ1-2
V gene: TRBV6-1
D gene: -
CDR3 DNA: TGTGCCAGCAGTGAGACAAGGGGCGGAGGCTACACCTTC
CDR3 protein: CASSETRGGGYTF

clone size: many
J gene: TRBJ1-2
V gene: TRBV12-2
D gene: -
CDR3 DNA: TGTGCAAGTCGCTGCCGGGACAGGAGATACTATGGCTACACCTTC
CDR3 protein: CASRCRDRRYYGYTF

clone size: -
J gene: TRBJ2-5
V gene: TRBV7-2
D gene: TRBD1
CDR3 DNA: TGTGCCAGCAGCTTTTCCGGACAGGGCGAAGAGACCCAGTACTTC
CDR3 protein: CASSFSGQGEETQYF

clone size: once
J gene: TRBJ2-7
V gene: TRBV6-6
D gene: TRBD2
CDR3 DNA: TGTGCCAGCAGACTCCCGGGACTAGCCTACGAGCAGTACTTC
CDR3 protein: CASRLPGLAYEQYF

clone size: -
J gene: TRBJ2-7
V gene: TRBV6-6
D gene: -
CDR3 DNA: TGTGCCAGCACTTCGGGGCTCTACGAGCAGTACTTC
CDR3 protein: CASTSGLYEQYF

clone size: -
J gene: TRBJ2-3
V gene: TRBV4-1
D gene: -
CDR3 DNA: TGCGCCAGCAGCAAACAAATCCTACTGGGGGTATCCTCAGATACGCAGTATTTT
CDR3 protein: CASSKQILLGVSSDTQYF

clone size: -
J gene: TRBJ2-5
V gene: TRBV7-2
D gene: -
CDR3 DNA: TGTGCCAGCAGCCCGCGTACGGCATTTCAAGAGACCCAGTACTTC
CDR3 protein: CASSPRTAFQETQYF

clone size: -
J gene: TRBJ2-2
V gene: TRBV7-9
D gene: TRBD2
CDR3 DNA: TGTGCCAGCAGTCGACTAGCACTGAACACCGGGGAGCTGTTTTTT
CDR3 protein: CASSRLALNTGELFF

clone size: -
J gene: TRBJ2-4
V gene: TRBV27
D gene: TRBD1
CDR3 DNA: TGTGCCAGCAGTAGGGACAGCCGCCGGGTCGCCAAAAACATTCAGTACTTC
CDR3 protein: CASSRDSRRVAKNIQYF

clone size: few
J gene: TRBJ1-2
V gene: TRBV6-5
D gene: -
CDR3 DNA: TGTGCCAGCAGTGAAACAGCTAACTATGGCTACACCTTC
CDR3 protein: CASSETANYGYTF

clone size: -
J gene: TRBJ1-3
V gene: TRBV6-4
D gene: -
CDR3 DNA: TGTGCCAGCAGTGACCCGACAGAACAGGGAAACACCATATATTTT
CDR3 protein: CASSDPTEQGNTIYF

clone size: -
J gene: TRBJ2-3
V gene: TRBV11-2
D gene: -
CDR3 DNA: TGTGCCAGCAGACCCTCAGGGCCCGATACGCAGTATTTT
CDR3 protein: CASRPSGPDTQYF

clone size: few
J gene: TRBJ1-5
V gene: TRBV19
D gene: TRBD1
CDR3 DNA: TGTGCCAGCCACGGGCTGACAGGGGGCCTTAACAATCAGCCCCAGCATTTT
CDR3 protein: CASHGLTGGLNNQPQHF

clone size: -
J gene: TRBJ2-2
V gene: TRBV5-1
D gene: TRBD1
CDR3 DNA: TGCGCCAGCAGCTCCCAGGGGGCTAGCACCGGGGAGCTGTTTTTT
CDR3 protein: CASSSQGASTGELFF

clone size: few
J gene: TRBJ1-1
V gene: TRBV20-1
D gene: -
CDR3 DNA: TGCAGTCCAAACGGGGGGACTGAAGCTTTCTTT
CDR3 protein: CSPNGGTEAFF

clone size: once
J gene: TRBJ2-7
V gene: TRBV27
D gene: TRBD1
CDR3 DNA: TGTGCCAGCAGTCCCCCGGGACAGGGGGCTTACGAGCAGTACTTC
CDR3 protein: CASSPPGQGAYEQYF

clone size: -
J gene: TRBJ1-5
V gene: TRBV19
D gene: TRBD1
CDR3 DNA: TGTGCCAGTAGTACCAGGACAGGGGGCTTCAATCAGCCCCAGCATTTT
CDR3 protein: CASSTRTGGFNQPQHF

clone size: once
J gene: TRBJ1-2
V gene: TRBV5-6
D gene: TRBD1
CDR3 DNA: TGTGCCAGCAGCTCACAGAGACAGGGAGGCTATGGCTACACCTTC
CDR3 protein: CASSSQRQGGYGYTF

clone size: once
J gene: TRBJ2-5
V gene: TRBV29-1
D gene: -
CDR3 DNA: TGCAGCGTTCACCCCTGGGGACAGGGACTAGTGACCCAGTACTTC
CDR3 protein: CSVHPWGQGLVTQYF

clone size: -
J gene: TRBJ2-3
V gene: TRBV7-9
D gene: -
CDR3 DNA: TGTGCCAGCAGCTCCCGGGCAGATACGCAGTATTTT
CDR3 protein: CASSSRADTQYF

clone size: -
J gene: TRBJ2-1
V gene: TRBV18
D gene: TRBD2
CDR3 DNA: TGTGCCAGCTCACAATCCCCGGGACTAGGCAATGAGCAGTTCTTC
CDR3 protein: CASSQSPGLGNEQFF

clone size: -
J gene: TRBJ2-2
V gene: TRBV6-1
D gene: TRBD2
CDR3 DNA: TGTGCCGGGGGTTCCGGGACTATCACCGGGGAGCTGTTTTTT
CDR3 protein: CAGGSGTITGELFF

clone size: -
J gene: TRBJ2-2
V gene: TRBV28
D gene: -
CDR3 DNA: TGTGCCAGCCTGCAGCAAGCGGTGATGGGGACCGGGGAGCTGTTTTTT
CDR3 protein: CASLQQAVMGTGELFF

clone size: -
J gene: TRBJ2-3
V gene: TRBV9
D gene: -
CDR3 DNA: TGTGCCAGCAGCATAACAGGGAAGCCACGAACAGATACGCAGTATTTT
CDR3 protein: CASSITGKPRTDTQYF

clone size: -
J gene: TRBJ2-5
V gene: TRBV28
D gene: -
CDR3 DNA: TGTGCCAGCACTTCTTTATCAGGGTTCTTGGGGACCCAGTACTTC
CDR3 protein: CASTSLSGFLGTQYF

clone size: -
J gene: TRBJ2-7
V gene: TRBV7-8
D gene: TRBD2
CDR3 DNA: TGTGCCAGCAGCCTACGGGACGGACTAGACGAGCAGTACTTC
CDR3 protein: CASSLRDGLDEQYF

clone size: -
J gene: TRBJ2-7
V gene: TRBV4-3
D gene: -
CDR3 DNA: TGCGCCAGCAGCCGGTCCAGGGGAGCGAAATCCTACGAGCAGTACTTC
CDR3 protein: CASSRSRGAKSYEQYF

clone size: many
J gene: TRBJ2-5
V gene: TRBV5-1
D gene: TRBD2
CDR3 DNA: TGCGCCAGCAGCTTGGGACTAGCGGGAGGAGCTGGTGGGGAGACCCAGTACTTC
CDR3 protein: CASSLGLAGGAGGETQYF

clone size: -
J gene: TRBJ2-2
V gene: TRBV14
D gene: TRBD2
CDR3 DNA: TGTGCCAGCAGCCACACCTCGGGACTAGCGTGGTCCGGGGAGCTGTTTTTT
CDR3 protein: CASSHTSGLAWSGELFF

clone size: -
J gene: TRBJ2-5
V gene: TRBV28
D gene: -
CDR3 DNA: TGTGCCAGCAGGCGTGAGACTAGCCAAGAGACCCAGTACTTC
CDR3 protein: CASRRETSQETQYF

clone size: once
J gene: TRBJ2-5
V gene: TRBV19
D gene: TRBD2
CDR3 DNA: TGTGCCAGTAAGGCGGGGGGAGGGCCTCGAGAGACCCAGTACTTC
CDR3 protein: CASKAGGGPRETQYF

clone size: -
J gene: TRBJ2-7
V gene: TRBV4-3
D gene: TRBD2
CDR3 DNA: TGCGCCAGCAGCCACCTCGCTGGAGGGACTAGCGCCTACGAGCAGTACTTC
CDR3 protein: CASSHLAGGTSAYEQYF

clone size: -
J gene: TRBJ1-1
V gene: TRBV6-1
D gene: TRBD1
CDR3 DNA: TGTGCCAGCGGGCAGGGGGTAGCTGAAGCTTTCTTT
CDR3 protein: CASGQGVAEAFF

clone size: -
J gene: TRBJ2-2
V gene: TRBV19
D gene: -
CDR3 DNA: TGTGCCAGTAGTATGATTGGGAGTCCGAACACCGGGGAGCTGTTTTTT
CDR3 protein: CASSMIGSPNTGELFF

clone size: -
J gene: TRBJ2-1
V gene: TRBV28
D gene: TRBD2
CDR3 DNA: TGTATGGGTCGGGTAGCGGGAGGGAGCTCCTACAATGAGCAGTTCTTC
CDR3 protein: CMGRVAGGSSYNEQFF

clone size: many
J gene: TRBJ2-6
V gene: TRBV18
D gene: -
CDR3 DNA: TGTGCCAGCTCACGGCCCTCTGGGGCCAACGTCCTGACTTTC
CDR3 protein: CASSRPSGANVLTF

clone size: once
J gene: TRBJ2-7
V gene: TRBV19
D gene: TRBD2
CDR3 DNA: TGTGCCAGTACTGGACTAGCGGACCCCTACGAGCAGTACTTC
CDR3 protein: CASTGLADPYEQYF

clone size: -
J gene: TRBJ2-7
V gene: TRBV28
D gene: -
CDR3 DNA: TGTGCCAGCAGTCCCAGGCCGACCTACGAGCAGTACTTC
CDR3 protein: CASSPRPTYEQYF

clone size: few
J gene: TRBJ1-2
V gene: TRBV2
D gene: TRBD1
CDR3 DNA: TGTGCCAGCATTACGACAGGGGTGGGCTACACCTTC
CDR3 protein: CASITTGVGYTF